A selection of T cell receptor beta chains follows, all from one sample in a study of cytomegalovirus exposure and HLA in healthy donors. Assay used: immunoSEQ multiplex PCR; TCRdb lists only in-frame clones, some missing. The table lists roughly 120,000 clones, 74% of them singletons, with under 14% in the top ten. Specimen: PBMCs. The receptors were gathered from a woman between 50 and 59 years old in good health and CMV-seropositive. CDR3s include the opening cysteine and the closing phenylalanine or tryptophan. A D gene is named only where the DNA matches it firmly. Clone size is shown for a subset of rows, as once, few, many or a class of expanded clone.

D gene	clone size	V gene	J gene	CDR3 length	CDR3 protein	CDR3 DNA
TRBD1	-	TRBV28	TRBJ2-4	14	CASGQGAHKNIQYF	TGTGCCAGCGGACAGGGGGCCCACAAAAACATTCAGTACTTC
TRBD2	-	TRBV5-6	TRBJ2-7	15	CASSRMGEGSYEQYF	TGTGCCAGCAGCCGTATGGGGGAGGGCTCCTACGAGCAGTACTTC
TRBD1	-	TRBV11-3	TRBJ2-1	14	CASSFGQVPDEQFF	TGTGCCAGCAGCTTTGGACAGGTTCCTGATGAGCAGTTCTTC
TRBD1	-	TRBV5-4	TRBJ1-1	16	CASRSGTGGIGTEAFF	TGTGCCAGCAGGTCCGGGACAGGGGGCATTGGCACTGAAGCTTTCTTT
-	-	TRBV5-1	TRBJ2-3	15	CASSTLGTYTDTQYF	TGCGCCAGCAGCACACTAGGAACCTACACAGATACGCAGTATTTT
-	-	TRBV7-2	TRBJ2-2	14	CASTLIANTGELFF	TGTGCCAGCACCCTAATCGCGAACACCGGGGAGCTGTTTTTT
TRBD1	once	TRBV10-3	TRBJ1-2	14	CAITQGQRSHGYTF	TGTGCCATCACCCAGGGACAGCGAAGTCATGGCTACACCTTC
-	-	TRBV27	TRBJ2-7	14	CASGLGGHLYEQYF	TGTGCCAGCGGCTTGGGGGGGCACCTCTACGAGCAGTACTTC
-	-	TRBV4-2	TRBJ1-5	15	CASSQDYAGDQPQHF	TGTGCCAGCAGCCAAGATTACGCGGGTGATCAGCCCCAGCATTTT
-	-	TRBV5-1	TRBJ1-2	12	CASSVSDYGYTF	TGCGCCAGCAGTGTGTCTGACTATGGCTACACCTTC
-	-	TRBV4-1	TRBJ2-5	12	CASSHPLETQYF	TGCGCCAGCAGCCATCCTTTGGAGACCCAGTACTTC
TRBD1	-	TRBV7-2	TRBJ2-7	16	CASSLNPAGGRSEQYF	TGTGCCAGCAGCTTAAATCCGGCAGGGGGTCGGTCCGAGCAGTACTTC
TRBD1	-	TRBV28	TRBJ1-2	13	CASRIPGTGGYTF	TGTGCCAGCAGAATACCCGGGACAGGGGGCTACACCTTC
TRBD1	few	TRBV6-4	TRBJ1-1	13	CASKMTGEEEAFF	TGTGCCAGCAAAATGACAGGGGAAGAGGAAGCTTTCTTT
-	-	TRBV5-4	TRBJ1-5	12	CASSLYNQPQHF	TGTGCCAGCAGCTTGTACAATCAGCCCCAGCATTTT
-	once	TRBV7-9	TRBJ2-7	15	CASSLVAGLSYEQYF	TGTGCCAGCAGCTTAGTGGCAGGGTTAAGCTACGAGCAGTACTTC
TRBD1	once	TRBV29-1	TRBJ1-1	14	CSALNPDREAEAFF	TGCAGCGCCCTGAATCCCGACAGGGAGGCTGAAGCTTTCTTT
-	-	TRBV7-6	TRBJ1-4	15	CASSYTTATNEKLFF	TGTGCCAGCAGCTATACGACAGCAACTAATGAAAAACTGTTTTTT
TRBD1	-	TRBV4-3	TRBJ1-2	14	CASSQDRGTYGYTF	TGCGCCAGCAGCCAAGACAGGGGGACCTATGGCTACACCTTC
TRBD1	-	TRBV6-1	TRBJ2-3	15	CASRLRQGEADTQYF	TGTGCCAGCAGGCTCAGACAGGGTGAAGCAGATACGCAGTATTTT
TRBD2	-	TRBV28	TRBJ2-1	16	CASRTPFEGLAGGQFF	TGTGCCAGCAGGACCCCGTTCGAAGGACTAGCGGGAGGGCAGTTCTTC
TRBD2	-	TRBV27	TRBJ2-1	15	CASSLQSGLAGEQFF	TGTGCCAGCAGTTTACAATCGGGACTAGCTGGTGAGCAGTTCTTC
-	few	TRBV19	TRBJ1-2	14	CASTASSREGGYTF	TGTGCCAGTACCGCCTCGTCCAGGGAGGGTGGCTACACCTTC
-	-	TRBV2	TRBJ2-5	14	CASSDRQGGETQYF	TGTGCCAGCAGTGATAGGCAGGGTGGGGAGACCCAGTACTTC
TRBD1	-	TRBV2	TRBJ2-3	14	CASTRDRVSDTQYF	TGTGCCAGCACCCGGGACAGGGTCTCGGATACGCAGTATTTT
-	-	TRBV7-8	TRBJ1-2	14	CASSWGLTGGGYTF	TGTGCCAGCAGCTGGGGGTTGACAGGCGGTGGCTACACCTTC
-	-	TRBV19	TRBJ1-2	14	CASTGTPLTYGYTF	TGTGCCAGTACCGGGACACCGTTGACTTATGGCTACACCTTC
TRBD1	-	TRBV28	TRBJ1-5	16	CASSSRDREVSQPQHF	TGTGCCAGCAGTTCCCGGGACAGGGAGGTTAGTCAGCCCCAGCATTTT
TRBD1	once	TRBV28	TRBJ1-2	14	CASSPSGQGRGYTF	TGTGCCAGCAGTCCCTCCGGACAGGGCCGTGGCTACACCTTC
TRBD1	-	TRBV7-2	TRBJ2-5	14	CASSRDRVSETQYF	TGTGCCAGCAGCAGGGACAGGGTATCGGAGACCCAGTACTTC
-	few	TRBV10-3	TRBJ2-3	15	CAISESNGSTDTQYF	TGTGCCATCAGTGAGTCCAACGGGAGCACAGATACGCAGTATTTT
TRBD2	-	TRBV7-2	TRBJ2-3	17	CASRGGVSGSVQDTQYF	TGTGCCAGCAGGGGTGGGGTGAGCGGGAGTGTTCAAGATACGCAGTATTTT